Included here is one TCR beta chain sequence, with context. The CDR3 is 17 residues long. V trimming: 0 bases; J trimming: 2 bases; junction bases outside the gene matches: 8. In germline, CDR1 is MGHRA, CDR2 YSYEKL. TCRdb processed the 5' RACE reads anew with MiXCR; each CDR3 protein has one entry. The sample lists over 350,000 distinct CDR3 sequences, about 16% occurring once. This sample was taken from a study of T-cell memory formation after mild COVID-19. Background on the study: TCR clusters largely stayed donor specific.

The rearrangement uses TRBV4-1 and TRBJ2-7, with 9 positions matching TRBD1. The TCR originated in a man in his late teens or twenties who had mild COVID-19 (a few samples of this study predate the infection). Cell type and time point are not known. The specimen sequenced was PBMCs or a T cell subset sorted from them (not recorded which). CDR3 DNA sequence: TGCGCCAGCAGCCAAGAACAGGCAGGGGACAGGGCCTACGAGCAGTACTTC. Translated: CASSQEQAGDRAYEQYF.